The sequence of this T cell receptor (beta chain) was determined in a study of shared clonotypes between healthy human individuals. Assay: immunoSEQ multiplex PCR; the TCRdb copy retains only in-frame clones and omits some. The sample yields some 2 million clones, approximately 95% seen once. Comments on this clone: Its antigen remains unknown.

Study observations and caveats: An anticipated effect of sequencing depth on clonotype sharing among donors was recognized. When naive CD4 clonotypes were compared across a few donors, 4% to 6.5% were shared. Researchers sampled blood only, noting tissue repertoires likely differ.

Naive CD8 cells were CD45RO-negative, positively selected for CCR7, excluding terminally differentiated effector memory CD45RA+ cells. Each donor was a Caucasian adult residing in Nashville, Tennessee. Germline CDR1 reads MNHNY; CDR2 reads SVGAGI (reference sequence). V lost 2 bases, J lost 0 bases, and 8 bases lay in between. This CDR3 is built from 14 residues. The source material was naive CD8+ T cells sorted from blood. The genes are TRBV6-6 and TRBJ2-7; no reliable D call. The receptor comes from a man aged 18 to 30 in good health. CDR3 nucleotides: TGTGCCAGCAGTTACGTACAGAACTCCTACGAGCAGTACTTC. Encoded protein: CASSYVQNSYEQYF.